The clone carrying this T cell receptor (beta chain) has just one count. Its target is not known. TCRdb fed the reads into MiXCR, producing one record per CDR3 protein. The sample holds 45,000 to 65,000 distinct CDR3 sequences, roughly 21% seen once. The sample originates from a study of T cell repertoires in cytomegalovirus infection. The wider study: Indicated by public TCR beta signatures were CMV infection and matching HLA type.

This CDR3 is built from 17 residues. V was clipped by 5 bases and J by 0 bases; unmatched bases: 11. CDR1 and CDR2 (germline): MNHEY, SVGEGT. This material consisted of CD8+ T cells from cultured PBMCs, taken from culture after CMV antigen stimulation. The chain links TRBV6-2 or TRBV6-3 to TRBJ1-1; the match to TRBD1 covers 8 bases. This clonotype was sampled from a human donor in good health (CMV status not recorded). Some clones in this sample may be carry-over from other donors' samples. CDR3 sequence (DNA): TGTGCCAGCAGTAATATGAAGACAGGGGTTGTGAACACTGAAGCTTTCTTT. It specifies CASSNMKTGVVNTEAFF.